The 30 T cell receptor beta chains given below trace back to one sample, sequenced in a study of technical replicates of blood from a handful of donors. TCRdb's table, derived via immunoSEQ multiplex PCR, lists solely in-frame clones and lacks some. The repertoire has under 85,000 clones, approximately 97% of them found once; the top ten carry 0.15% to 0.2%. Sequences were obtained from T cells isolated from PBMCs. These TCRs come from a human donor in good health.

V and J are TRBV12-5 and TRBJ2-1; 7 bases are a match to TRBD1. The CDR3 spans 16 residues. Germline CDR1 reads LGHNT; CDR2 reads FRNRAP. V was pared by 0 bases and J by 7 bases, with 9 bases of the junction left unmatched. CDR3 nucleotide sequence: TGTGCTAGTGGTTTGGTACTTTTACAGGGGAATAATGAGCAGTTCTTC. Its translation is CASGLVLLQGNNEQFF.

The V call is TRBV14, the J call TRBJ2-5; TRBD2 matches at 7 bases. V lost 4 bases to trimming and J lost 4 bases; unmatched junction nucleotides: 12. CDR1 is SGHDN, CDR2 FVKESK, per germline. This CDR3 is built from 16 residues. The CDR3 region has the DNA TGTGCCAGCAGCCCACCAGGACTAGTCTTTGGAGAGACCCAGTACTTC. Translation gives CASSPPGLVFGETQYF.

The chain combines TRBV5-4 with TRBJ2-7; 11 bases map to TRBD2. Germline values: CDR1 SGHNT, CDR2 YYREEE (reference sequence). After removal of 4 bases from V and 5 bases from J, the junction contained 8 bases not matched to a gene. The CDR3 has 15 amino acids. CDR3 bases: TGTGCCAGCAGCCAAATATTAGCGGGAGGGAACGAGCAGTACTTC. It translates to CASSQILAGGNEQYF.

V is TRBV7-9 and J is TRBJ2-3; the match to TRBD2 covers 14 bases. The germline CDR1 and CDR2 sequences are SEHNR and FQNEAQ (reference sequence). The CDR3 runs to 16 residues. Trimming took 6 bases from V and 5 from J; bases not matched to a gene: 7. The CDR3 nucleotides read TGTGCCAGCAGGTCGACTAGCGGGGGGGAAGAAGATACGCAGTATTTT. Amino acids: CASRSTSGGEEDTQYF.

This rearrangement joins TRBV28 to TRBJ2-3; TRBD1 might be the D (6 bases). The CDR3 length is 17 residues. CDR1 MDHEN and CDR2 SYDVKM come from the germline V gene. Trimming removed 7 bases from V and 0 bases from J, with 20 bases in between. The CDR3: CASTILQGADSTDTQYF. The CDR3 DNA reads as TGTGCCAGCACCATTCTACAGGGAGCGGATAGCACAGATACGCAGTATTTT.

The V gene is TRBV7-6, the J gene TRBJ2-2; 9 bases agree with TRBD2. V shed 5 bases and J 4 bases; nucleotides not matched to a gene: 5. CDR3 length equals 15 residues. Looked up from germline, CDR1 is SGHVS and CDR2 is FNYEAQ. The DNA of the CDR3 is TGTGCCAGCAGCCGCTTAGCGGGGGCCACCGGGGAGCTGTTTTTT. Amino acids: CASSRLAGATGELFF.

V and J are TRBV30 and TRBJ1-3, with D tentatively TRBD1 (5 bases). The V end was cut by 2 bases, the J end by 2 bases, with 13 bases between. This CDR3 spans 15 amino acids. Germline values: CDR1 GTSNPN, CDR2 SVGIG (reference sequence). For the CDR3, the DNA is TGTGCCTGGAGTCACACAGGCTCCCCTGGAAACACCATATATTTT. This gives the protein CAWSHTGSPGNTIYF.

This chain joins TRBV18 and TRBJ1-1; TRBD1 might be the D (5 bases). V lost 5 bases and J lost 1, with 8 bases in between. The CDR3 sequence is 13 residues long. Germline CDR1 reads KGHSH; CDR2 reads LQKENI. Written as DNA, the CDR3 is TGTGCCAGCTCATTACAGGCGAACACTGAAGCTTTCTTT. Its translation: CASSLQANTEAFF.

The chain couples TRBV18 to TRBJ1-2; D is unresolved. The germline V and J ends were trimmed by 3 bases and 5 bases, with 13 bases remaining between them. The CDR3 runs 14 residues. Germline CDR1 KGHSH, CDR2 LQKENI. The CDR3 here is CASSPVLADYGYTF. CDR3 coding DNA: TGTGCCAGCTCACCTGTTTTGGCGGATTATGGCTACACCTTC. The full variable domain, its missing parts supplied by reference TRBV18 and TRBJ1-2, is NAGVMQNPRHLVRRRGQEARLRCSPMKGHSHVYWYRQLPEEGLKFMVYLQKENIIDESGMPKERFSAEFPKEGPSILRIQQVVRGDSAAYFCASSPVLADYGYTFGSGTRLTVV.

The V call is TRBV28, the J call TRBJ1-3; TRBD1 matches at 7 bases. Unmatched junction bases numbered 7, after V lost 7 bases and J lost 1 base. This CDR3 has 15 residues. The germline V gene encodes CDR1 MDHEN and CDR2 SYDVKM. CDR3 sequence (DNA): TGTGCCAGCACTCACGGACAGGTTTCTGGAAACACCATATATTTT. Residues: CASTHGQVSGNTIYF.

This chain joins TRBV30 and TRBJ1-1; D gene unclear. CDR3 length: 13 residues. Germline CDR1 and CDR2: GTSNPN and SVGIG (reference sequence). Trimming shortened V by 8 bases and J by 4 bases, and 17 bases separated the two germline ends. The CDR3 sequence: CAQNSRAGTEAFF. DNA for the CDR3: TGTGCCCAAAACTCACGGGCGGGCACTGAAGCTTTCTTT.

This chain uses TRBV5-6 with TRBJ2-5; D is perhaps TRBD2 (6 bases). This CDR3 is built from 13 residues. Germline lookup yields CDR1 SGHDT and CDR2 YYEEEE. V gave up 0 bases and J gave up 7 bases, with 10 bases separating them. CDR3 bases: TGTGCCAGCAGCTTGGCCGGGGGATGGACCCAGTACTTC. Translated: CASSLAGGWTQYF. The whole variable domain, filled in from reference TRBV5-6 and TRBJ2-5, reads DAGVTQSPTHLIKTRGQQVTLRCSPKSGHDTVSWYQQALGQGPQFIFQYYEEEERQRGNFPDRFSGHQFPNYSSELNVNALLLGDSALYLCASSLAGGWTQYFGPGTRLLVL.

This clone appeared a single time. V gene TRBV10-3 combines with J gene TRBJ2-3; D perhaps matches TRBD2 (5 bases). The CDR3 loop spans 14 amino acids. Germline assignment: CDR1 ENHRY and CDR2 SYGVKD. The ends were cut back, 3 bases at V and 4 bases at J, with 11 bases in the middle. CDR3 coding DNA: TGTGCCATCAGTGATACCCGGGGAGCAGATACGCAGTATTTT. It translates to CAISDTRGADTQYF.

The gene calls are TRBV18 and TRBJ1-2; tentatively, D is TRBD1 (5 bases). This CDR3 has 14 amino acids. V was shortened by 3 bases and J by 3 bases, with 11 bases between the two germline ends. CDR1 is KGHSH, CDR2 LQKENI, per germline. The CDR3 protein is CASSPSQEYYGYTF. The CDR3 DNA reads as TGTGCCAGCTCACCCTCACAGGAATACTATGGCTACACCTTC.

This sequence joins TRBV4-1 and TRBJ2-7, with 8 nucleotides matching TRBD2. From germline, CDR1 is MGHRA and CDR2 YSYEKL. V lost 2 bases and J lost 4; bases outside the gene matches: 10. This CDR3 spans 16 amino acids. The CDR3 nucleotides are TGCGCCAGCAGCCAAAGAGTACGCAGCGGGAGTTACGAGCAGTACTTC. Amino acids: CASSQRVRSGSYEQYF.

The chain couples TRBV11-2 to TRBJ2-7, with TRBD2 matching over 7 bases. V dropped 0 bases and J dropped 2; count of bases not matched to a gene: 4. The germline V gene has CDR1 SGHAT and CDR2 FQNNGV. This CDR3 is built from 15 residues. CDR3 protein: CASSLDPSGAYEQYF. The CDR3 DNA is TGTGCCAGCAGCTTAGACCCTAGCGGAGCCTACGAGCAGTACTTC.

The chain couples TRBV7-2 to TRBJ1-6; D perhaps matches TRBD1 (5 bases). The CDR3 loop spans 15 amino acids. V lost 0 bases, J lost 6 bases, and 9 bases lay in between. The germline gives CDR1 SGHTA, CDR2 FQGNSA. Here the CDR3 reads CASSLADNRNSPLHF. The CDR3 coding sequence is TGTGCCAGCAGCTTAGCGGACAACCGTAATTCACCCCTCCACTTT. Full variable domain (outside the CDR3, taken from reference TRBV7-2 and TRBJ1-6): GAGVSQSPSNKVTEKGKDVELRCDPISGHTALYWYRQSLGQGLEFLIYFQGNSAPDKSGLPSDRFSAERTGGSVSTLTIQRTQQEDSAVYLCASSLADNRNSPLHFGNGTRLTVT.

The chain couples TRBV29-1 to TRBJ2-3; the match to TRBD2 covers 8 bases. This CDR3 has 15 residues. The ends lost 4 bases at V and 2 bases at J; junction bases unmatched: 8. Germline V gene sequence: CDR1 SQVTM, CDR2 ANQGSEA. In DNA, the CDR3 is TGCAGCGTTGTACGGCGGGAGGCTATCACAGATACGCAGTATTTT. Its protein product is CSVVRREAITDTQYF.

V usage is TRBV4-2 and J usage is TRBJ1-3; no firm D call. Germline V gene data show CDR1 as LGHNA and CDR2 as YNFKEQ. The ends were cut back, 1 base at V and 0 bases at J, with 10 bases in the middle. CDR3 length: 16 amino acids. CDR3 region: CASSQAFTYSGNTIYF. Written as DNA, the CDR3 is TGTGCCAGCAGCCAAGCTTTCACCTACTCTGGAAACACCATATATTTT.

This sequence joins TRBV2 and TRBJ2-7, with TRBD1 matching 10 bases. The CDR3 has 14 amino acids. Germline trimming cut 4 bases from V and 6 bases from J; bases unmatched to any gene: 6. Germline V gene lookup returns CDR1 SNHLY and CDR2 FYNNEI. In nucleotides, the CDR3 is TGTGCCAGCAGTGGGAGACAGGGGGCAGCCGAGCAGTACTTC. Its protein is CASSGRQGAAEQYF.

This chain connects TRBV4-1 to TRBJ1-5, with a weak D call TRBD1 (5 bases). Germline V lookup: CDR1 MGHRA, CDR2 YSYEKL. The CDR3 has 16 residues. V gave up 4 bases and J gave up 2 bases, with 15 bases separating them. The CDR3 protein is CASSLVRGRGNQPQHF. The DNA of the CDR3 is TGCGCCAGCAGCCTCGTGCGGGGCCGGGGCAATCAGCCCCAGCATTTT.

The rearrangement joins TRBV14 to TRBJ2-7; a weak D match, TRBD1 (7 bases). V lost 0 bases and J 2 bases, leaving 17 bases between the germline ends. Germline lookup yields CDR1 SGHDN and CDR2 FVKESK. The CDR3 loop spans 17 amino acids. The CDR3 protein is CASSQEGSRGAPYEQYF. In DNA, the CDR3 is TGTGCCAGCAGCCAAGAAGGTTCCAGGGGGGCCCCCTACGAGCAGTACTTC.

This clone was detected once. The V gene is TRBV20-1, the J gene TRBJ2-3; D is unresolved. V was shortened by 4 bases and J by 4 bases, with 6 bases between the two germline ends. Per the germline V gene, CDR1 is DFQATT and CDR2 is SNEGSKA (reference sequence). The CDR3 has 11 residues. This chain's CDR3 is CSATISDTQYF. CDR3 DNA: TGCAGTGCTACCATTTCAGATACGCAGTATTTT.

In its sample, this clone was seen once. The gene calls are TRBV6-6 and TRBJ2-2; 7 bases match TRBD2. J lost 2 bases, V lost 6 bases, and 6 bases had no gene match. This CDR3 comprises 15 residues. Germline V lookup: CDR1 MNHNY, CDR2 SVGAGI (reference sequence). The DNA of the CDR3 is TGTGCCAGCAGCAAACTAGCGTCCAACACCGGGGAGCTGTTTTTT. Translating it yields CASSKLASNTGELFF.

V usage is TRBV5-1 and J usage is TRBJ2-5; tentative D call: TRBD2 (6 bases). The CDR3 consists of 16 residues. The germline V and J ends were trimmed by 4 bases and 1 base, with 17 bases remaining between them. From germline, CDR1 is SGHRS and CDR2 YFSETQ. CDR3 DNA: TGCGCCAGCAGCCCGGAGGGACCCGGTTTCCAAGAGACCCAGTACTTC. Amino acids: CASSPEGPGFQETQYF.

About this clone itself: A read error may account for a junction end that differs from germline. This chain joins TRBV18 and TRBJ2-7, with D possibly being TRBD1 (6 bases). The CDR3 loop spans 14 amino acids. The germline V gene encodes CDR1 KGHSH and CDR2 LQKENI. The CDR3 loop is CASSQTGPSNEQYF. The DNA of the CDR3 is TGTGCCAGCTCACAAACAGGGCCCTCCAACGAGCAGTACTTC. Drawing the rest from reference TRBV18 and TRBJ2-7, the complete variable domain is NAGVMQNPRHLVRRRGQEARLRCSPMKGHSHVYWYRQLPEEGLKFMVYLQKENIIDESGMPKERFSAEFPKEGPSILRIQQVVRGDSAAYFCASSQTGPSNEQYFGPGTRLTVT.

V is TRBV28 and J is TRBJ1-2; TRBD1 matches at 7 bases. Per germline, CDR1 MDHEN and CDR2 SYDVKM. V shed 10 bases, J shed 4 bases, and the junction held 12 bases outside the gene matches. The CDR3 spans 14 residues. The CDR3: CATGQSQPPYGYTF. For the CDR3, the DNA is TGTGCCACGGGACAGAGCCAACCACCCTATGGCTACACCTTC.

This sequence joins TRBV27 and TRBJ2-1; 7 bases agree with TRBD2. V shed 2 bases and J 6 bases; nucleotides not matched to a gene: 7. Germline V lookup: CDR1 MNHEY, CDR2 SMNVEV (reference sequence). The CDR3 is 15 residues long. The CDR3 here is CASSLTHGTINEQFF. The DNA of the CDR3 is TGTGCCAGCAGTTTAACACACGGGACTATCAATGAGCAGTTCTTC.

The V and J genes are TRBV18 and TRBJ1-1; 9 bases match TRBD1. In germline, CDR1 is KGHSH, CDR2 LQKENI. V was pared by 2 bases and J by 2 bases, with 9 bases of the junction left unmatched. The CDR3 spans 17 residues. The CDR3 region is CASSPWVGQGYNTEAFF. The CDR3 DNA follows: TGTGCCAGCTCACCATGGGTCGGACAGGGGTATAACACTGAAGCTTTCTTT. Looking up the rest from reference TRBV18 and TRBJ1-1 gives the full variable domain: NAGVMQNPRHLVRRRGQEARLRCSPMKGHSHVYWYRQLPEEGLKFMVYLQKENIIDESGMPKERFSAEFPKEGPSILRIQQVVRGDSAAYFCASSPWVGQGYNTEAFFGQGTRLTVV.

This clone was picked up one time. The chain employs TRBV5-1 and TRBJ2-7; the D gene is possibly TRBD1 (5 bases). Germline V gene lookup returns CDR1 SGHRS and CDR2 YFSETQ. The CDR3 length is 15 residues. The V and J ends lost 0 bases and 1 base respectively, with 11 bases between them. The CDR3 sequence is CASSLVPQASYEQYF. The CDR3 region has the DNA TGCGCCAGCAGCTTGGTCCCACAGGCTTCCTACGAGCAGTACTTC. The full variable domain, with the rest looked up from reference TRBV5-1 and TRBJ2-7, is KAGVTQTPRYLIKTRGQQVTLSCSPISGHRSVSWYQQTPGQGLQFLFEYFSETQRNKGNFPGRFSGRQFSNSRSEMNVSTLELGDSALYLCASSLVPQASYEQYFGPGTRLTVT.